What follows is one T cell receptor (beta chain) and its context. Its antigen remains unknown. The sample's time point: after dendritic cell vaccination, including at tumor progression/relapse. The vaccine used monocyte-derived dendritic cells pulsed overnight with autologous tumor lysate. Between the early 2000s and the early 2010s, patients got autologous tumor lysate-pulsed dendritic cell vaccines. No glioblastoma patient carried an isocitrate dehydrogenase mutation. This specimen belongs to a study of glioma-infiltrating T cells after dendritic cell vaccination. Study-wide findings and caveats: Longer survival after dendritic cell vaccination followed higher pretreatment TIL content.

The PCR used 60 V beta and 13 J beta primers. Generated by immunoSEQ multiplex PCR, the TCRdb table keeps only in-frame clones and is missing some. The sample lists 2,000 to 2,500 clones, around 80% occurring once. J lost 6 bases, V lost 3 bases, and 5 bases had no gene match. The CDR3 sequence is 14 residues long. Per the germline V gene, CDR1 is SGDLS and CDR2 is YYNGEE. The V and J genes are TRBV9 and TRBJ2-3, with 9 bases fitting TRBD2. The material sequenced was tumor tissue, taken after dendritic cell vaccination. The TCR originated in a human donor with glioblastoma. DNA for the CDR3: TGTGCCAGCAGCGAGAGCGGGGGGTTCGATACGCAGTATTTT. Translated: CASSESGGFDTQYF.